This T cell receptor (beta chain) was sequenced during a study of cytomegalovirus exposure and HLA in healthy donors. The PCR ran on 60 Vbeta and 13 Jbeta primers. Sequencing used immunoSEQ multiplex PCR; TCRdb keeps in-frame clones, though not all of them. The profile shows roughly 200,000 clones, just over 75% of them singletons. From germline, CDR1 is SGHTA and CDR2 FQGNSA. The CDR3 totals 14 residues. Trimming cost V 1 base and J 4 bases, with 7 bases left between them. In the case of this clone: Antigen specificity is unknown.

Study results and limitations: There were about 160 TCR beta chains listed as cytomegalovirus-associated. Later, an analysis found that common viral pathogens appeared to be linked with several of the most significant clusters. It was taken for granted in presence/absence analyses that sequencing depth across donors was roughly uniform.

Sequenced sample: PBMCs. The source of this sequence is a man in his thirties or forties in good health and CMV-seronegative. V usage is TRBV7-2 and J usage is TRBJ2-2; no reliable D call. The CDR3 loop reads CASSLVTVTGELFF. The CDR3, as DNA: TGTGCCAGCAGCTTAGTTACGGTCACCGGGGAGCTGTTTTTT.